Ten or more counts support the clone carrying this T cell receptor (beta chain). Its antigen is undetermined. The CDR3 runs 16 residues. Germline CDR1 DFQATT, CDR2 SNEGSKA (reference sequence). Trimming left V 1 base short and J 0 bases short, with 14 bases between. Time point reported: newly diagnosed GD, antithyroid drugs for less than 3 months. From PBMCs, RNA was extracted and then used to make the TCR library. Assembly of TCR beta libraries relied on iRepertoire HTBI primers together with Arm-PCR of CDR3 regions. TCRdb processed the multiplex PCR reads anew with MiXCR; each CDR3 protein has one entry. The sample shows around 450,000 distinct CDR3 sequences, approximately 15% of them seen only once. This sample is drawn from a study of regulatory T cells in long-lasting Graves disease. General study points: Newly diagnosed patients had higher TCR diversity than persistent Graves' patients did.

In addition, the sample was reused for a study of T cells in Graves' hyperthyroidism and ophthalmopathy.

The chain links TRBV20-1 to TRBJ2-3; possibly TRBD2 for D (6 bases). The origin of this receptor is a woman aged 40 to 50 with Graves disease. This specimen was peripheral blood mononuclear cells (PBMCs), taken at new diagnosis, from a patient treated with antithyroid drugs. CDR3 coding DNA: TGCAGTGCTAGAGCCCCCACTAGCAAAAGCACAGATACGCAGTATTTT. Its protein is CSARAPTSKSTDTQYF.